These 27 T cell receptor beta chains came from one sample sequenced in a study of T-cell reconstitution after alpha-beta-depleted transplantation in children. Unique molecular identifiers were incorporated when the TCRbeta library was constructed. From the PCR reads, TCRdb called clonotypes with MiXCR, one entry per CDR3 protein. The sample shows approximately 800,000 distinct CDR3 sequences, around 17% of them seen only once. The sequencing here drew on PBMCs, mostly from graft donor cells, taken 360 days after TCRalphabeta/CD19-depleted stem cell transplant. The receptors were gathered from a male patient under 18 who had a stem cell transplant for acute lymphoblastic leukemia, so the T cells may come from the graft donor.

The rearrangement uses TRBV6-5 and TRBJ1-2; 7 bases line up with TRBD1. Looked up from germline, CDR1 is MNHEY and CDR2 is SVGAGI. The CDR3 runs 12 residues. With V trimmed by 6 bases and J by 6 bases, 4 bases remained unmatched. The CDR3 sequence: CASRTGFHGYTF. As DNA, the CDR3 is TGTGCCAGCAGGACAGGGTTCCATGGCTACACCTTC.

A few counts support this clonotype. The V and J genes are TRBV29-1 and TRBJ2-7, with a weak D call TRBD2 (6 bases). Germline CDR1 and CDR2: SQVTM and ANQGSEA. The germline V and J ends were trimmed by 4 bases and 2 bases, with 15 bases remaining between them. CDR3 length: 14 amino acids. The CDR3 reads CSVGAGRYPYEQYF. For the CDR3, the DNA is TGCAGCGTTGGCGCGGGACGTTATCCCTACGAGCAGTACTTC.

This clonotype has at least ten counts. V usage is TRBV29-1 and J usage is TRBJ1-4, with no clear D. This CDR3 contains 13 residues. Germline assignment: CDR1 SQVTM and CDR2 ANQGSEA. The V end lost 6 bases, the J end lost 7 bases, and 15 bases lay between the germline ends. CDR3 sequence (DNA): TGCAGCGTCGCCCATAACATCGGTGAAAAACTGTTTTTT. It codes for CSVAHNIGEKLFF.

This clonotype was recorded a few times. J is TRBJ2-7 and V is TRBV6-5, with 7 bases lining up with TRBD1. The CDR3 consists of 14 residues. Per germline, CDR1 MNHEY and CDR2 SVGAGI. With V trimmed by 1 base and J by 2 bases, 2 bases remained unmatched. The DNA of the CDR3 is TGTGCCAGCAGTTACTACAGGGGCCCCTACGAGCAGTACTTC. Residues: CASSYYRGPYEQYF.

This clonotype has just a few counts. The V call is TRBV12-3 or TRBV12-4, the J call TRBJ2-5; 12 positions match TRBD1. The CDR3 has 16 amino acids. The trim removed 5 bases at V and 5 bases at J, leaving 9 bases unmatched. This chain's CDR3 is CASSPRGQGAQETQYF. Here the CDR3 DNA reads TGTGCCAGCAGTCCCAGGGGACAGGGGGCGCAGGAGACCCAGTACTTC.

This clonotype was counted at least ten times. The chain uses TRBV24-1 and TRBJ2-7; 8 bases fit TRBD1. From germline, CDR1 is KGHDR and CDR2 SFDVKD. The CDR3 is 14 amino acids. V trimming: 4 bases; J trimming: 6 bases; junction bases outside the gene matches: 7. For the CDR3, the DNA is TGTGCCACCAGTGACCCTGACAGGGGAGGCGAGCAGTACTTC. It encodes CATSDPDRGGEQYF.

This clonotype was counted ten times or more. CDR3 coding DNA: TGTGCCAGCAGACCTCTAGCGGGAGTCTCCTACAATGAGCAGTTCTTC. Encoded protein: CASRPLAGVSYNEQFF. This chain joins TRBV11-2 and TRBJ2-1, with TRBD2 matching 10 bases. The CDR3 contains 16 residues. The ends lost 6 bases at V and 0 bases at J; junction bases unmatched: 5. The V gene's germline CDR1 is SGHAT and CDR2 FQNNGV. The full variable domain, rest sourced from reference TRBV11-2 and TRBJ2-1, is EAGVAQSPRYKIIEKRQSVAFWCNPISGHATLYWYQQILGQGPKLLIQFQNNGVVDDSQLPKDRFSAERLKGVDSTLKIQPAKLEDSAVYLCASRPLAGVSYNEQFFGPGTRLTVL.

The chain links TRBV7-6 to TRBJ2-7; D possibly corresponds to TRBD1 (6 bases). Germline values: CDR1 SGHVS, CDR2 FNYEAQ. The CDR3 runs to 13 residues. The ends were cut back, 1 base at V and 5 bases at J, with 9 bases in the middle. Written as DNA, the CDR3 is TGTGCCAGCAGCTTAGAGACAGGAAACGAGCAGTACTTC. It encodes CASSLETGNEQYF.

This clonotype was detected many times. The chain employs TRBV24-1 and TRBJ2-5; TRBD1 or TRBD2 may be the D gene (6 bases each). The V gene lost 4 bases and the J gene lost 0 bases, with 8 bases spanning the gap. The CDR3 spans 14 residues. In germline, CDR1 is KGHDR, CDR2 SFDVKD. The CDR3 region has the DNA TGTGCCACCAGTGAAGGGGGGTACCAAGAGACCCAGTACTTC. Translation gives CATSEGGYQETQYF.

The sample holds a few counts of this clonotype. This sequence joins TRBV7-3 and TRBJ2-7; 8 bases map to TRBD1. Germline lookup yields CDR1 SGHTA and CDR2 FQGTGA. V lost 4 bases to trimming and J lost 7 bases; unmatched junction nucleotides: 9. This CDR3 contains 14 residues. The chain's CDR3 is CASSSRQGSGEQYF. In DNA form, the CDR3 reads TGTGCCAGCAGCTCTAGACAGGGGTCGGGGGAGCAGTACTTC.

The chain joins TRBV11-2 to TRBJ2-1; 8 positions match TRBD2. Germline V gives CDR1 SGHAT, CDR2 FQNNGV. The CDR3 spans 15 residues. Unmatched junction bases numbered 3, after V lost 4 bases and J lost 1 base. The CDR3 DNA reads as TGTGCCAGCAGCTATTCTAGCGGGTCCTACAATGAGCAGTTCTTC. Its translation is CASSYSSGSYNEQFF.

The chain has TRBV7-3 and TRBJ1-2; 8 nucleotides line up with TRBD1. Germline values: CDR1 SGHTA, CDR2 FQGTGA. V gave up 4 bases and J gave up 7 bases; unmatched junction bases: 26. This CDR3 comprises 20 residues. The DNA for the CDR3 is TGTGCCAGCAGCTCAACTAGGGCGGACAGGGTGGGAGGGGGCATATTTGGCTACACCTTC. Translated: CASSSTRADRVGGGIFGYTF.

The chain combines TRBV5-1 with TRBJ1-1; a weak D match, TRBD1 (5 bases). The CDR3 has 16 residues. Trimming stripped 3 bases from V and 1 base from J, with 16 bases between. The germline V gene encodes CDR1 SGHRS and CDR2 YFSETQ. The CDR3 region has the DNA TGCGCCAGCAGCTCCCAGACAGAATTGGCGAACACTGAAGCTTTCTTT. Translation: CASSSQTELANTEAFF. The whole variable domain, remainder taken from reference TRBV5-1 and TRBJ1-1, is KAGVTQTPRYLIKTRGQQVTLSCSPISGHRSVSWYQQTPGQGLQFLFEYFSETQRNKGNFPGRFSGRQFSNSRSEMNVSTLELGDSALYLCASSSQTELANTEAFFGQGTRLTVV.

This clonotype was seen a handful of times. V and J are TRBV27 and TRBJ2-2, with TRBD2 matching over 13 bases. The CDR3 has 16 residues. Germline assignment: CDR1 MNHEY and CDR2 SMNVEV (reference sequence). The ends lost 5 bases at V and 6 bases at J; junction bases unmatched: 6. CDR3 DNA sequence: TGTGCCAGCAGTCTCGGGACTAGCGGGACTTCCGGGGAGCTGTTTTTT. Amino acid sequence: CASSLGTSGTSGELFF.

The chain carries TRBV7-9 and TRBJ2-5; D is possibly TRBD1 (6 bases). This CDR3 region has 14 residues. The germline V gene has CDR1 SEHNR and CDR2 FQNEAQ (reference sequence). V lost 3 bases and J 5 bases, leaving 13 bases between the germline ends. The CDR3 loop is CASSFLGAGETQYF. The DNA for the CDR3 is TGTGCCAGCAGCTTTTTGGGGGCTGGGGAGACCCAGTACTTC.

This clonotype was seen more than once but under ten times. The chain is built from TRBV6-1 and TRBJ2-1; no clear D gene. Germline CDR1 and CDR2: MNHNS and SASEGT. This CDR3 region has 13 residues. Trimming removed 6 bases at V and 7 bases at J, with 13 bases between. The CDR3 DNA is TGTGCCAGCAGACCAATTATCGTAAATGAGCAGTTCTTC. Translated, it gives CASRPIIVNEQFF.

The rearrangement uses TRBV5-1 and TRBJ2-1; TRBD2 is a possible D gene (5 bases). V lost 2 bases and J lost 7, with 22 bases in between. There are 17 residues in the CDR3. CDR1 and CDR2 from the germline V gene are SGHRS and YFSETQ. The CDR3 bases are TGCGCCAGCAGCTTCGATTCAGAACTAGTAGGTTGGAATGAGCAGTTCTTC. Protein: CASSFDSELVGWNEQFF.

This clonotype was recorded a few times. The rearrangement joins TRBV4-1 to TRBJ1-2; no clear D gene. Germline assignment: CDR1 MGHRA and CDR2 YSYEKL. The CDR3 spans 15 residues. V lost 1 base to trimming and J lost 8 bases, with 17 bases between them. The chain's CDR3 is CASSQGHSPMGGYTF. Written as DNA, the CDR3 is TGCGCCAGCAGCCAAGGGCATTCCCCAATGGGCGGCTACACCTTC.

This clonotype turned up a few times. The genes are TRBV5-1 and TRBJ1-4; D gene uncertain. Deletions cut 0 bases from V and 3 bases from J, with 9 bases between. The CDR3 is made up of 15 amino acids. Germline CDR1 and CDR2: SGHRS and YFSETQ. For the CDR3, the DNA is TGCGCCAGCAGCTTGGAGTCGGGAGCTAATGAAAAACTGTTTTTT. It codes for CASSLESGANEKLFF.

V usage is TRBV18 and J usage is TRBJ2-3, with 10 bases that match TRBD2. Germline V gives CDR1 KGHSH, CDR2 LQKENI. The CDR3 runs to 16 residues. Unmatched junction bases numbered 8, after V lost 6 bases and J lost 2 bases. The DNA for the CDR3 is TGTGCCAGCTCGCCCAAGAGCGGGAGGGACACAGATACGCAGTATTTT. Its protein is CASSPKSGRDTDTQYF.

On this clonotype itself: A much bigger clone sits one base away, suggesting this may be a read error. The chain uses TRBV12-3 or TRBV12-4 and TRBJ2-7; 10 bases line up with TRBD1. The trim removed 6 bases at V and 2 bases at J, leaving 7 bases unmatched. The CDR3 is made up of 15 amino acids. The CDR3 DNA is TGTGCCAGCAGCCCCGGGACAGGGGTCCCCTACGAGCAGTACTTC. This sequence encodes CASSPGTGVPYEQYF.

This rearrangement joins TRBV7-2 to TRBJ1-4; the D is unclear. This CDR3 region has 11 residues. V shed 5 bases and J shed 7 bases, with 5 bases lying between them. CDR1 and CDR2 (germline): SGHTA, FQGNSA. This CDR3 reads CASSASEKLFF. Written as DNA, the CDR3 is TGTGCCAGCAGCGCCTCTGAAAAACTGTTTTTT.

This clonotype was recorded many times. CDR3 sequence: CASSFAGSGANVLTF. The CDR3 DNA follows: TGTGCCAGCAGTTTTGCAGGGAGTGGGGCCAACGTCCTGACTTTC. V usage is TRBV28 and J usage is TRBJ2-6; D tentatively reads TRBD1 or TRBD2 (5 bases each). Trimming took off 3 bases at V and 3 bases at J, with 9 bases between the two ends. The CDR3 length is 15 residues. In germline, CDR1 is MDHEN, CDR2 SYDVKM.

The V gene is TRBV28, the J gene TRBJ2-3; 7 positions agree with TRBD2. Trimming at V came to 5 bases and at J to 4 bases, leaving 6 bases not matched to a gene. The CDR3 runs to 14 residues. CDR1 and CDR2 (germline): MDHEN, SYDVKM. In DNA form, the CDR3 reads TGTGCCAGCAGTCGGGGAGGGAGCGCAGATACGCAGTATTTT. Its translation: CASSRGGSADTQYF.

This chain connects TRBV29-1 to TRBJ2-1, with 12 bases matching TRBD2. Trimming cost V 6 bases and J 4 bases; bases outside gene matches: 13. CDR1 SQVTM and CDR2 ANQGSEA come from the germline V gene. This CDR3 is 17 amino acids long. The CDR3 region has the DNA TGCAGCGTGGGGGGGTCTAGCGGGAGGGAGGGGTACAATGAGCAGTTCTTC. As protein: CSVGGSSGREGYNEQFF.

The DNA of the CDR3 is TGTGCCAGCAGCCCTAGACAGGGTTGGGCTAACTATGGCTACACCTTC. Translation gives CASSPRQGWANYGYTF. The chain joins TRBV7-2 to TRBJ1-2; 7 bases line up with TRBD1. The J segment lost 0 bases and the V segment lost 5 bases, leaving 9 bases of the junction unmatched. The CDR3 loop spans 16 amino acids. Germline V CDR1 and CDR2: SGHTA, FQGNSA.

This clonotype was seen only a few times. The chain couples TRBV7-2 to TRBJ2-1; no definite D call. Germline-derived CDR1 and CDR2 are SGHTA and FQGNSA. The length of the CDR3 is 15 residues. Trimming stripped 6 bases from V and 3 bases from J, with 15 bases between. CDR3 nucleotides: TGTGCCAGCAGACAAGACCCGTCCGACTACAATGAGCAGTTCTTC. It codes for CASRQDPSDYNEQFF.